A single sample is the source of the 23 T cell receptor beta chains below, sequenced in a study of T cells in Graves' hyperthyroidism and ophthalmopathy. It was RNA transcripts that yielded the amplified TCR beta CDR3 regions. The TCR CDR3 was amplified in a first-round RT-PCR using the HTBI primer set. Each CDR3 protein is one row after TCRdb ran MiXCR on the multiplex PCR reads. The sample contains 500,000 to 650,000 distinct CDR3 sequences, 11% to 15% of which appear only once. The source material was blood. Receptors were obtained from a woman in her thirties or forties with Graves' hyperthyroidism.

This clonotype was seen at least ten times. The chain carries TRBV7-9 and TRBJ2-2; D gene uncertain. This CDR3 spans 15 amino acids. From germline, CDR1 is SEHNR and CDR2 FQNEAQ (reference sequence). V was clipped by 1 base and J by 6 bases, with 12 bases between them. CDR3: CASSLGLGFAGELFF. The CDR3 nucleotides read TGTGCCAGCAGCTTAGGGCTAGGATTCGCCGGGGAGCTGTTTTTT.

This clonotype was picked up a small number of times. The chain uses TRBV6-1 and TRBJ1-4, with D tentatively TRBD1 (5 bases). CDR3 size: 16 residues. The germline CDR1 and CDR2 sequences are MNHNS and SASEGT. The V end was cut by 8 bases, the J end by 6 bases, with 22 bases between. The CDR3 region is CASSPRAGLQDEKLFF. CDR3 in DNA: TGTGCCAGCTCCCCCCGAGCGGGTTTACAGGATGAAAAACTGTTTTTT.

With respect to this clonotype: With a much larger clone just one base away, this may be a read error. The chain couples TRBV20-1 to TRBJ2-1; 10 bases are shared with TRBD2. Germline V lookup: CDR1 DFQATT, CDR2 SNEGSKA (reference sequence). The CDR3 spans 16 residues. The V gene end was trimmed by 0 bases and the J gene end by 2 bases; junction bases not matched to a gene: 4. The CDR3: CSARDPTSGTYNEQFF. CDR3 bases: TGCAGTGCTAGAGATCCCACTAGCGGGACCTACAATGAGCAGTTCTTC.

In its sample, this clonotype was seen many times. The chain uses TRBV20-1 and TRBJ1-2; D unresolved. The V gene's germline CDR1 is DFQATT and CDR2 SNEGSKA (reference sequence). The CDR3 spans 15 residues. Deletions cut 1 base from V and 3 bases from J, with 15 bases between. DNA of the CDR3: TGCAGTGCTAGAGTTTCAGCGGAGAGGGACTATGGCTACACCTTC. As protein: CSARVSAERDYGYTF.

CDR3 loop: CASSQSTSGSFYNEQFF. The CDR3 nucleotides read TGTGCCAGCAGCCAATCAACTAGCGGGAGTTTCTACAATGAGCAGTTCTTC. This chain uses TRBV27 with TRBJ2-1; 11 nucleotides match TRBD2. Looked up from germline, CDR1 is MNHEY and CDR2 is SMNVEV (reference sequence). This CDR3 contains 17 residues. V shed 6 bases, J shed 3 bases, and the junction held 10 bases outside the gene matches.

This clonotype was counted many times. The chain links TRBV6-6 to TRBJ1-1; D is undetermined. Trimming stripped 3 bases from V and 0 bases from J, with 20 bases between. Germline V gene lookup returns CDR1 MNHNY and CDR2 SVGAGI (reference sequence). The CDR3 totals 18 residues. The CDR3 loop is CASSYTTGRSTLNTEAFF. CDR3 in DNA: TGTGCCAGCAGTTATACGACCGGCAGGTCGACCCTGAACACTGAAGCTTTCTTT.

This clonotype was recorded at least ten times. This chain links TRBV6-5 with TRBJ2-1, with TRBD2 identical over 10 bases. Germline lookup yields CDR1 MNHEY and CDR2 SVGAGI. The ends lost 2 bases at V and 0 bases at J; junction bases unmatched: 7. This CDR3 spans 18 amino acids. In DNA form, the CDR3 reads TGTGCCAGCAGTTACACGTCTAGCGGGAGAAACTCCTACAATGAGCAGTTCTTC. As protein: CASSYTSSGRNSYNEQFF.

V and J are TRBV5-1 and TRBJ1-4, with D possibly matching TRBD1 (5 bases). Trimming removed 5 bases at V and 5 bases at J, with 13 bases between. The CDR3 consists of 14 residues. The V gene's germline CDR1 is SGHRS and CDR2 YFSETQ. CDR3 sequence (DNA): TGCGCCAGCAGTTCCGGGACGGACAATGAAAAACTGTTTTTT. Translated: CASSSGTDNEKLFF.

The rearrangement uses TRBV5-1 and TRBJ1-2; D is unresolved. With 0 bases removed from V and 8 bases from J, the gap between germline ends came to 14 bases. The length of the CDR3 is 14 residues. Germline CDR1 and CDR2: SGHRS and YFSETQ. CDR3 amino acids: CASSLAVISAGYTF. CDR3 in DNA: TGCGCCAGCAGCTTGGCCGTCATCTCAGCGGGCTACACCTTC. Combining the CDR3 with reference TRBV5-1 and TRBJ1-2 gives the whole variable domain KAGVTQTPRYLIKTRGQQVTLSCSPISGHRSVSWYQQTPGQGLQFLFEYFSETQRNKGNFPGRFSGRQFSNSRSEMNVSTLELGDSALYLCASSLAVISAGYTFGSGTRLTVV.

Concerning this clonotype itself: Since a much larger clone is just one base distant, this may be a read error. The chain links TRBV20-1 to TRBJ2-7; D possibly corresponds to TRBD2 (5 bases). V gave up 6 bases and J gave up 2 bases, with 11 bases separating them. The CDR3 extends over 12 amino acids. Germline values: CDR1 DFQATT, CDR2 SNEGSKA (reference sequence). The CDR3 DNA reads TGCAGTGCCGCGGGCGAAACCTACGAGCAGTACTTC. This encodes CSAAGETYEQYF.

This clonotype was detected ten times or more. CDR3 sequence (DNA): TGTGCCAGCAGCTTAGATGCCGGAGTCCTTGTCCAGACCCAGTACTTC. Its protein is CASSLDAGVLVQTQYF. The chain has TRBV11-2 and TRBJ2-5; no definite D call. In germline, CDR1 is SGHAT, CDR2 FQNNGV. Trimming cost V 0 bases and J 6 bases, with 17 bases left between them. This CDR3 has 16 residues.

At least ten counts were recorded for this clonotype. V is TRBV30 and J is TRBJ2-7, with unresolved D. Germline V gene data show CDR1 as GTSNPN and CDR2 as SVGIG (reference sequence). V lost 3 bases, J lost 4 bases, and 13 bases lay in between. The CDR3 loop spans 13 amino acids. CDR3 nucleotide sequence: TGTGCCTGGAGAGTAGGCCGAGATTACGAGCAGTACTTC. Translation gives CAWRVGRDYEQYF.

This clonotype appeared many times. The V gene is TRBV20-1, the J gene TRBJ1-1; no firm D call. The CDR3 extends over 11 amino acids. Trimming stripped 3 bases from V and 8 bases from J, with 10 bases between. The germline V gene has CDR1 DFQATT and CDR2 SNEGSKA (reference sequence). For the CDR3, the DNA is TGCAGTGCTAGCGACTCGACAGAAGCTTTCTTT. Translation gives CSASDSTEAFF.

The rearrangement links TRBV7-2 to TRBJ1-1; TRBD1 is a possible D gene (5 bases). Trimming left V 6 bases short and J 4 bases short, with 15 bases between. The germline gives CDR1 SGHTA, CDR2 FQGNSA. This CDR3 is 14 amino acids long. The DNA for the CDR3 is TGTGCCAGCAGGACCGGGGGGGTAGTCACTGAAGCTTTCTTT. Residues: CASRTGGVVTEAFF.

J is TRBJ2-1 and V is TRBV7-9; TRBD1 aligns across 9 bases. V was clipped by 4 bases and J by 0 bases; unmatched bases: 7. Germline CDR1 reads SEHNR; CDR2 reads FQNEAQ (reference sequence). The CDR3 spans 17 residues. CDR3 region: CASSSGTGISSYNEQFF. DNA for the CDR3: TGTGCCAGCAGCTCCGGGACAGGGATAAGCTCCTACAATGAGCAGTTCTTC. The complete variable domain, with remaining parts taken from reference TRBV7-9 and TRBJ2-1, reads DTGVSQNPRHKITKRGQNVTFRCDPISEHNRLYWYRQTLGQGPEFLTYFQNEAQLEKSRLLSDRFSAERPKGSFSTLEIQRTEQGDSAMYLCASSSGTGISSYNEQFFGPGTRLTVL.

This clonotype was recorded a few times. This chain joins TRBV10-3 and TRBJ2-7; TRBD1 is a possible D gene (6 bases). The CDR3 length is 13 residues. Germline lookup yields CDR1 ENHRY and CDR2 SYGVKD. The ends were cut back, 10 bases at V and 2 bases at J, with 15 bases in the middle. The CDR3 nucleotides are TGTGCCACCAGGACAGAGCATACCTACGAGCAGTACTTC. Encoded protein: CATRTEHTYEQYF.

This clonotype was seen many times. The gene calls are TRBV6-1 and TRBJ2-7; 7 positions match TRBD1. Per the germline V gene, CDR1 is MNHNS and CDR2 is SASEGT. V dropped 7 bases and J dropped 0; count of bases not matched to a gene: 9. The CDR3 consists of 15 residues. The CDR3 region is CASTSTGRNSYEQYF. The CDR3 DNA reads TGTGCCAGCACCTCGACAGGGAGAAACTCCTACGAGCAGTACTTC.

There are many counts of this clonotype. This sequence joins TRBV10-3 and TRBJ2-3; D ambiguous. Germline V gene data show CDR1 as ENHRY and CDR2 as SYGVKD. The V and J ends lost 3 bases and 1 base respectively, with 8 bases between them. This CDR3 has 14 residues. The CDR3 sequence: CAISEIRGTDTQYF. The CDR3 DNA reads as TGTGCCATCAGTGAAATTAGGGGCACAGATACGCAGTATTTT.

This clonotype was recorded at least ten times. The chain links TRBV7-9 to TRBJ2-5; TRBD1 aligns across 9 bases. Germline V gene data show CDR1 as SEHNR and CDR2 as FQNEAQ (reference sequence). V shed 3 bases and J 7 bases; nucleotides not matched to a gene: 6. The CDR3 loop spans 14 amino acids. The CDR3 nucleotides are TGTGCCAGCAGCTTGGGACAGGGTTACTGGACCCAGTACTTC. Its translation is CASSLGQGYWTQYF.

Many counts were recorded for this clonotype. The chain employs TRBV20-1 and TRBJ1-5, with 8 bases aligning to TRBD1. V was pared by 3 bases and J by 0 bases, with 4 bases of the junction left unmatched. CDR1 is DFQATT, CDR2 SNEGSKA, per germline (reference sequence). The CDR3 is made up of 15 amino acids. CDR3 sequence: CSARDQGASNQPQHF. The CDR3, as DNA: TGCAGTGCTAGGGACCAGGGGGCTAGCAATCAGCCCCAGCATTTT.

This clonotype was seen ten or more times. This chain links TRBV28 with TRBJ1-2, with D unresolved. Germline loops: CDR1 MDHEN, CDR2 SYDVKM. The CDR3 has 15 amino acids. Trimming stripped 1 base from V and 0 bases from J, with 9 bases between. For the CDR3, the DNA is TGTGCCAGCAGTTTATCGGGCAGGACTAACTATGGCTACACCTTC. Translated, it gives CASSLSGRTNYGYTF.

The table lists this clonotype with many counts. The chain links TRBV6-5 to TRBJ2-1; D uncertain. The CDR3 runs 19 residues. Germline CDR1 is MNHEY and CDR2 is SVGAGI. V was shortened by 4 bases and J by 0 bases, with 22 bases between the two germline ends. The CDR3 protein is CASSSIGRLKSSSYNEQFF. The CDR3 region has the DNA TGTGCCAGCAGTTCCATTGGACGGCTCAAGTCCAGCTCCTACAATGAGCAGTTCTTC.

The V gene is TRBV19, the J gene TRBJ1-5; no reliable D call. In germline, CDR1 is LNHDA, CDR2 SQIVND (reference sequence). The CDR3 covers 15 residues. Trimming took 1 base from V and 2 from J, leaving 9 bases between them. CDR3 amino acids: CASSIGGFGNQPQHF. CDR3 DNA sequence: TGTGCCAGTAGTATAGGGGGTTTTGGCAATCAGCCCCAGCATTTT.